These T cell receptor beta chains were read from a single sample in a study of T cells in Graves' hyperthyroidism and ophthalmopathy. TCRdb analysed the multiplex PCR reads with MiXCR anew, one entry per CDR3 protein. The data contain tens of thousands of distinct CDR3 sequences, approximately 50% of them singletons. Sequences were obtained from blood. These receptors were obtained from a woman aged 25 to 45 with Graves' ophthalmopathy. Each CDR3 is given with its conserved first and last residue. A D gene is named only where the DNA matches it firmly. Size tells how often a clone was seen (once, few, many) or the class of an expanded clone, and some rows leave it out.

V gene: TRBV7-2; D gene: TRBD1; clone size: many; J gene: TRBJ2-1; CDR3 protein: CASSLTGNRAEQFF; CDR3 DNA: TGTGCCAGCAGCTTGACAGGGAATCGCGCTGAGCAGTTCTTC
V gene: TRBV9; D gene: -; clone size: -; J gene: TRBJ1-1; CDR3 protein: CASSVPGLAGEAFF; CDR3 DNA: TGTGCCAGCAGCGTACCGGGACTAGCGGGAGAAGCTTTCTTT
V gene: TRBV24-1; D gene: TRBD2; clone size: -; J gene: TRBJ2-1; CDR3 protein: CATRASGRNEQFF; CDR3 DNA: TGTGCCACCAGGGCTAGCGGGAGGAATGAGCAGTTCTTC
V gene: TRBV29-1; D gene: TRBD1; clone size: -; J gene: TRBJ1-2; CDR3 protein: CSVAQGQGDGYTF; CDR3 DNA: TGCAGCGTTGCCCAGGGACAGGGAGATGGCTACACCTTC
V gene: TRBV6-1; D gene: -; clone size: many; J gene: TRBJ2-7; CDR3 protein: CASSAAFTTYEQYF; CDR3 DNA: TGTGCCAGCAGCGCAGCGTTCACTACCTACGAGCAGTACTTC
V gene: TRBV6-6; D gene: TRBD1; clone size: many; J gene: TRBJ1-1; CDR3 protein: CASRDDRGTMNTEAFF; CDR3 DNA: TGTGCCAGCAGGGACGACAGGGGTACTATGAACACTGAAGCTTTCTTT
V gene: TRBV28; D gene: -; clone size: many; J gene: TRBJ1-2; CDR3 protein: CASSSYGYTF; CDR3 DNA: TGTGCCAGCAGTTCGTATGGCTACACCTTC
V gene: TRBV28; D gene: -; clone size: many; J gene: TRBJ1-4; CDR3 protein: CASSFRGTNEKLFF; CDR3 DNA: TGTGCCAGCAGTTTCAGGGGCACTAATGAAAAACTGTTTTTT
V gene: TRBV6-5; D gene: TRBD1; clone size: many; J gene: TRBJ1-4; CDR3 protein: CASSSDRGRGGEKLFF; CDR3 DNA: TGTGCCAGCAGTTCAGACAGGGGGCGGGGGGGTGAAAAACTGTTTTTT
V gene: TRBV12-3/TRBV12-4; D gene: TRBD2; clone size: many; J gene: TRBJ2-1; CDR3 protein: CASRRETSGIGGEFF; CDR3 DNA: TGTGCCAGCAGACGAGAGACTAGCGGGATCGGCGGAGAGTTCTTC
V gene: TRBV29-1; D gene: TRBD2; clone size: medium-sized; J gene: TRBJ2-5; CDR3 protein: CSASGAQETQYF; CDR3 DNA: TGCAGCGCAAGCGGGGCACAAGAGACCCAGTACTTC
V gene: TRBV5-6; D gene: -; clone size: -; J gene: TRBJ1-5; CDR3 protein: CASSWGLYNQPQHF; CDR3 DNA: TGTGCCAGCAGCTGGGGGCTTTACAATCAGCCCCAGCATTTT
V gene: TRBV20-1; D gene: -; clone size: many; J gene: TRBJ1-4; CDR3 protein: CSAGDGSRGEKLFF; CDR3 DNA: TGCAGTGCTGGGGATGGTAGTCGCGGTGAAAAACTGTTTTTT
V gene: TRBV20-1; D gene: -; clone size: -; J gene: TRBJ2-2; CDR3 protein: CSARGVGTGELFF; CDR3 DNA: TGCAGTGCTAGGGGTGTTGGGACAGGGGAGCTGTTTTTT
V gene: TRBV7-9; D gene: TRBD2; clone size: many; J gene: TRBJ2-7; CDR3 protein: CASRSSGSDSYEQYF; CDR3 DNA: TGTGCCAGCAGGAGTAGCGGGAGCGACTCCTACGAGCAGTACTTC
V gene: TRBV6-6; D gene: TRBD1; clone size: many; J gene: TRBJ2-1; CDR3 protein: CASSYSGTGGGRNEQFF; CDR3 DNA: TGTGCCAGCAGTTACTCTGGGACAGGGGGCGGCCGAAATGAGCAGTTCTTC
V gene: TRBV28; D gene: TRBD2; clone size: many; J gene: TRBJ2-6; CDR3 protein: CASSFGGNGANVLTF; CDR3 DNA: TGTGCCAGCAGTTTCGGGGGGAATGGGGCCAACGTCCTGACTTTC
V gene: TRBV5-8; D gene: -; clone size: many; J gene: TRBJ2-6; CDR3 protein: CASSLSPGANVLTF; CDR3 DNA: TGTGCCAGCAGCTTGAGTCCTGGGGCCAACGTCCTGACTTTC
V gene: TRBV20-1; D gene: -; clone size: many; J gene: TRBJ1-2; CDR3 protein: CSARGAGGISSTYGYTF; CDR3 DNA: TGCAGTGCTAGAGGGGCAGGAGGTATCTCGTCTACCTATGGCTACACCTTC
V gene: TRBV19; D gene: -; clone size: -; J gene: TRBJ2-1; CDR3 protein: CASSTDYNEQFF; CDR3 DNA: TGTGCCAGTAGTACAGATTACAATGAGCAGTTCTTC
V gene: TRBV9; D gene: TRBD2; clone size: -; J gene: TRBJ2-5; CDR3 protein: CASSEGTRSQETQYF; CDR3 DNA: TGTGCCAGCAGCGAAGGGACTAGATCACAAGAGACCCAGTACTTC
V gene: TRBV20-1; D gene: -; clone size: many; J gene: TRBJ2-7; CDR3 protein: CSARGFNEQYF; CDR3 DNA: TGCAGTGCTAGGGGTTTCAACGAGCAGTACTTC